The 2 T cell receptor beta chains below all came from one sample that was sequenced in a study of early T cells in non-severe SARS-CoV-2 infection. TCRdb fed the 5' RACE reads into MiXCR, producing one record per CDR3 protein. Altogether tens of thousands of distinct CDR3 sequences are present, over 10% being singletons, with the ten largest covering 5% to 7%. Sample: whole blood, taken at baseline. Every receptor here comes from an adult who was a healthcare worker with PCR-confirmed SARS-CoV-2 infection or an uninfected control (not recorded which).

This clonotype appeared many times. V is TRBV3-1 and J is TRBJ1-1; D ambiguous. CDR1 and CDR2 from the germline V gene are LGHDT and YNNKEL (reference sequence). The ends were cut back, 0 bases at V and 2 bases at J, with 7 bases in the middle. The CDR3 totals 14 residues. In nucleotides, the CDR3 is TGTGCCAGCAGCCAAGAGGAAGGAAACACTGAAGCTTTCTTT. Translation gives CASSQEEGNTEAFF.

This clonotype was seen at least ten times. This chain connects TRBV20-1 to TRBJ1-1; D is perhaps TRBD1 (5 bases). With 3 bases removed from V and 3 bases from J, the gap between germline ends came to 20 bases. The germline gives CDR1 DFQATT, CDR2 SNEGSKA (reference sequence). The CDR3 has 16 amino acids. The CDR3 loop reads CSASNPAGGEDTEAFF. In DNA, the CDR3 is TGCAGTGCTAGTAACCCGGCCGGGGGAGAGGACACTGAAGCTTTCTTT.